The source of this TCR beta chain is a study of tumor and adjacent non-tumor tissue in lung cancer. Study observations and caveats: Tumor tissue had significantly higher TCR diversity than normal lung. Higher tumor TCR diversity was associated with shorter survival.

No cell sorting was done before RNA was extracted from the tissue. Between August and November 2014, newly diagnosed, chemotherapy-naive lung cancer patients underwent thoracic surgery in China. In the case of this clonotype: Its antigen is not known. Since the CDR3 does not end with the conserved phenylalanine or tryptophan, this likely comes from a read error.

CDR1 and CDR2 from the germline V gene are MNHNY and SVGAGI (reference sequence). This CDR3 spans 14 amino acids. TCRbeta libraries were built with three rounds of nested PCR, modified from ARM-PCR. Each CDR3 protein is one row after TCRdb ran MiXCR on the multiplex PCR reads. The sample carries approximately 65,000 distinct CDR3 sequences, around 60% recorded once. This sequence originates from a man aged 50-59 years with non-small cell lung cancer. Sequencing was done on a sample of lung tumor tissue. V usage is TRBV6-6 and J usage is TRBJ1-2; the D gene is possibly TRBD1 (5 bases). CDR3 in DNA: TGTGTCAGCAGTTACTCGGACACGAATAATGGCTACACCCTC. This gives the protein CVSSYSDTNNGYTL.